The 2 T cell receptor beta chains in this list originate from one sample, sequenced in a study of blood T cell repertoires in COVID-19. Data came from immunoSEQ multiplex PCR; TCRdb stores just in-frame clones and leaves some out. The profile covers fewer than 120,000 clones, with about 85% appearing a single time and 4.8% taken by the ten largest. The source material was peripheral blood. The receptors stem from a human donor in a cohort sampled during active COVID-19.

The V call is TRBV27, the J call TRBJ2-1; D is unresolved. The germline gives CDR1 MNHEY, CDR2 SMNVEV (reference sequence). V lost 6 bases to trimming and J lost 8 bases, with 14 bases between them. The CDR3 consists of 13 residues. In DNA, the CDR3 is TGTGCCAGCAGGCCGATCGAGAGAGATGAGCAGTTCTTC. Its protein product is CASRPIERDEQFF.

The rearrangement links TRBV24-1 to TRBJ2-2, with D perhaps matching TRBD2 (6 bases). The CDR3 covers 16 residues. Trimming shortened V by 3 bases and J by 10 bases, and 20 bases separated the two germline ends. CDR1 KGHDR and CDR2 SFDVKD come from the germline V gene. CDR3 nucleotides: TGTGCCACCAGTGATCCGGGGGTGGGCCTCGGGTCGGAGCTGTTTTTT. Translated: CATSDPGVGLGSELFF.